This T cell receptor beta chain was captured by sequencing in a study of regulatory T cells in long-lasting Graves disease. TCR beta libraries were built with iRepertoire HTBI primers and Arm-PCR of CDR3 regions. TCRdb re-analysed the multiplex PCR reads in MiXCR, keeping a single row per CDR3 protein. The sample records 550,000 to 700,000 distinct CDR3 sequences, 15% to 20% being singletons. The time point denotes: newly diagnosed GD, antithyroid drugs for less than 3 months. Making the TCR library involved RNA that had been extracted from PBMCs. This same sample was also taken into another study, of T cells in Graves' hyperthyroidism and ophthalmopathy. As that study records: Clinical symptoms, serum thyroxine and TRAb, thyroid ultrasound and orbital computed tomography together formed the diagnostic basis. Most expanded thyroid clonotypes above 0.001 also appeared in blood.

The sample in question was peripheral blood mononuclear cells (PBMCs), obtained at new diagnosis, from a patient treated with antithyroid drugs. This sequence was found in a man aged 18 to 29 with Graves disease.

CDR3 coding DNA: TGCAGCGTTGAAGGATTCGGCTACGAGCAGTACTTC. It codes for CSVEGFGYEQYF. The J gene is TRBJ2-7, the V gene TRBV29-1; D not resolved. The germline V gene encodes CDR1 SQVTM and CDR2 ANQGSEA. The CDR3 is made up of 12 amino acids. The V end was cut by 1 base, the J end by 3 bases, with 7 bases between.